This TCR beta chain is from a study of OX40 agonist ivuxolimab in advanced cancers. Regarding the complete study: Ivuxolimab was an agonistic, fully human IgG2 monoclonal antibody directed against OX40 (CD134), a costimulatory receptor. Intravenous ivuxolimab was administered to patients every 2 weeks at six dose levels: 0.01, 0.1, 0.3, 1.5, 3 and 10 mg/kg. Of the approximately 50 dose-escalation patients, hepatocellular carcinoma was present in 19, melanoma in approximately 15, renal cell carcinoma in 9 and head and neck cancer in 9. The dose-escalation cohort was about 86% male with a mean age of about 60 years, ranging from roughly 23 to 80. Patients were allowed to have had prior anti-PD-1, anti-PD-L1 or anti-CTLA-4 therapy, and around 41% of the dose-escalation patients had previously received checkpoint inhibitors. Partial responses occurred in three dose-escalation patients, of whom one had hepatocellular carcinoma and two had cutaneous melanoma. Peripheral TCRbeta sequencing aimed to test whether ivuxolimab altered TCR sequence diversity and caused clonal T-cell expansion. The paper reports the monotherapy dose-escalation portion (N = 52 patients) of the phase I ivuxolimab trial. Broader findings and caveats from the paper: Low levels of normalized T-cell clonal expansion were also seen in some patients who did not respond. After ivuxolimab, more expanded clones were found on average in CD8+ T cells than in CD4+ T cells. Partial responders in the 0.1-3.0 mg/kg groups had among the lowest normalized peripheral clonal expansion, especially among CD8+ T cells. At doses of 0.1 to 3.0 mg/kg, clonal expansion of both CD4+ and CD8+ T cells in blood was seen between baseline and week 6. The antigen specificity of the clonally expanded peripheral T cells was not determined.

Genomic DNA was extracted from sorted cells for sequencing of the TCRbeta CDR3 region. The immunoSEQ Assay was used for sequencing of TCRbeta CDR3 regions. TCRdb re-hosts the immuneACCESS table, in-frame sequences only. Its copies lack some clones; in the studies checked, an unresolved V gene accounts for under half of them, and the cause for the rest is not known. For this sample the table gives tens of thousands of clones, of which roughly 82% were detected only once. The top ten constitute about 2% of the sample. Concerning this clone itself: Its specific antigen is unknown. No clone much larger than this one lies a single base away; base qualities are absent.

Patients with a history of autoimmune disease or receiving systemic immunosuppression were excluded from the trial. Peripheral blood for TCR sequencing was collected from all dose cohorts at baseline, on cycle 4 day 1, and on cycle 7 day 1. Samples were obtained from an open-label, multicenter, first-in-human phase I dose-escalation trial of ivuxolimab. Adults with locally advanced or metastatic melanoma, renal cell carcinoma, hepatocellular carcinoma or head and neck squamous cell carcinoma were enrolled in the trial. CD4+ and CD8+ T cells were sorted separately from peripheral blood before TCR sequencing. From the cysteine through the phenylalanine, the CDR3 covers 14 amino acids. Just the 42-base CDR3 DNA is kept, in frame starting at base 1. Between the V and J ends, shortened by 4 bases and 5 bases respectively, the junction contains 12 bases. The CDR1 and CDR2 encoded by the germline V gene are SGHRS and YFSETQ.

The sequence was obtained from an adult with an advanced solid tumor such as melanoma, head and neck, liver or kidney cancer. The receptor chain draws on TRBV5-1 and TRBJ1-4; no D gene can be assigned with confidence. The sequenced sample was CD4+ or CD8+ T cells sorted from blood, obtained in a trial of the OX40 agonist ivuxolimab. The CDR3 loop reads CASSQEWANEKLFF. The nucleotides read TGCGCCAGCAGCCAGGAGTGGGCAAATGAAAAACTGTTTTTT.